The rows below give T cell receptor beta chains drawn from one sample of a study of T cell responses to AZD1222 COVID-19 vaccine. Method: immunoSEQ multiplex PCR; TCRdb's copy keeps in-frame clones and lacks some. The data hold under 170,000 clones, with roughly 92% observed a single time. Sequenced here: peripheral blood, sampled on day 0 of AZD1222 vaccination. Source of these receptors: an adult in good health. CDR3s include the opening cysteine and the closing phenylalanine or tryptophan. Fields, in order: V gene, J gene, clone size, D gene, CDR3 DNA, CDR3 protein. A D gene is named only where the DNA matches it firmly. Only some rows state a clone size, as once, few, many or a class for expanded clones.

>TRBV14|TRBJ2-1|once|NA
TGTGCCAGCAGCCACACAGAGATAGCGGAGAGCTCCTACAATGAGCAGTTCTTC
CASSHTEIAESSYNEQFF
>TRBV7-2|TRBJ1-4|NA|NA
TGTGCCAGCAGCCTGACAGAACCTAGGGAAAAACTGTTTTTT
CASSLTEPREKLFF
>TRBV6-1|TRBJ1-4|NA|NA
TGTGCCAGCAGTGTTAACGGGGCTGTAGGTGAAAAACTGTTTTTT
CASSVNGAVGEKLFF
>TRBV2|TRBJ1-2|few|NA
TGTGCCAGCAGTGCAAACTATGGCTACACCTTC
CASSANYGYTF
>TRBV6-5|TRBJ2-5|NA|NA
TGTGCCAGCAGGGCCCAGTTATGGGGCTTAAAGACCCAGTACTTC
CASRAQLWGLKTQYF
>TRBV28|TRBJ1-1|NA|TRBD1
TGTGCCAGCAGTCCCTGGACAGGGGTGGGGTCGGACACTGAAGCTTTCTTT
CASSPWTGVGSDTEAFF
>TRBV6-5|TRBJ2-3|once|NA
TGTGCCAGCAGTTACCGAGGAGAAGATACGCAGTATTTT
CASSYRGEDTQYF
>TRBV7-6|TRBJ1-1|NA|TRBD1
TGTGCCAGCAGCGCTTCGACAGGGGGACGTATGAACACTGAAGCTTTCTTT
CASSASTGGRMNTEAFF
>TRBV2|TRBJ2-1|NA|TRBD1
TGTGCCAGCAGTAGAATTAAGGGACAGGGGGCTGACAATGAGCAGTTCTTC
CASSRIKGQGADNEQFF
>TRBV7-9|TRBJ1-2|NA|NA
TGTGCCAGCAGCTTGGTGGGGGCCCCCTATGGCTACACCTTC
CASSLVGAPYGYTF
>TRBV19|TRBJ1-1|NA|NA
TGTGCCAGTAGTAAGGGGGGGGAAGCTGAAGCTTTCTTT
CASSKGGEAEAFF
>TRBV7-6|TRBJ1-2|NA|NA
TGTGCCAGCAGCCTCTCGGGGGATCATGGCTACACCTTC
CASSLSGDHGYTF
>TRBV6-2/TRBV6-3|TRBJ2-3|NA|TRBD2
TGTGCCAGCAGCGGGACTAGCGGGAGAACAGATACGCAGTATTTT
CASSGTSGRTDTQYF
>TRBV4-3|TRBJ1-2|NA|NA
TGCGCCAGCAGCCAAGCTGGGGAGTGGGGATATGGCTACACCTTC
CASSQAGEWGYGYTF
>TRBV6-4|TRBJ2-1|NA|TRBD2
TGTGCCAGCAGTGAATACCCCCTAGCGGCCTACAATGAGCAGTTCTTC
CASSEYPLAAYNEQFF
>TRBV27|TRBJ2-1|NA|NA
TGTGCCAGCTGGGGGGACAGTAGCTACAATGAGCAGTTCTTC
CASWGDSSYNEQFF
>TRBV3-1/TRBV3-2|TRBJ1-2|few|TRBD1
TGTGCCAGCAGCCAAGGACAGGGGAGGGACACCTTC
CASSQGQGRDTF
>TRBV6-6|TRBJ1-1|few|TRBD1
TGTGCCAGCAGTCCCGACAGGGGCACTGAAGCTTTCTTT
CASSPDRGTEAFF
>TRBV4-1|TRBJ1-4|NA|NA
TGCGCCAGCAGCCAATATACAGGGCTGGGGGAAAAACTGTTTTTT
CASSQYTGLGEKLFF
>TRBV6-6|TRBJ1-2|NA|NA
TGTGCCACCACTAATATGGGCACTGGCTACACCTTC
CATTNMGTGYTF
>TRBV28|TRBJ1-4|NA|TRBD1
TGTGCCAGCAGCTCGACAGGGTTCACTAATGAAAAACTGTTTTTT
CASSSTGFTNEKLFF
>TRBV4-3|TRBJ2-2|NA|TRBD2
TGCGCCAGCAGCCAAGATCGGACTAGCGGAACCGGGGAGCTGTTTTTT
CASSQDRTSGTGELFF
>TRBV19|TRBJ1-2|NA|NA
TGTGCCAGTAGTAGCGGACCACTTCTTTATGGCTACACCTTC
CASSSGPLLYGYTF
>TRBV7-9|TRBJ1-6|NA|NA
TGTGCCAGCCGGGGCACGGGCGGGCCCAGCGTCCATAATTCACCCCTCCACTTT
CASRGTGGPSVHNSPLHF
>TRBV30|TRBJ2-4|NA|NA
TGTGCCTGGAGTGTAGCCGGGAGCCACATTCAGTACTTC
CAWSVAGSHIQYF
>TRBV4-1|TRBJ2-3|NA|NA
TGCGCCAGCAGCCACTACCTTCCGGGACCAAAAACAGATACGCAGTATTTT
CASSHYLPGPKTDTQYF
>TRBV4-2|TRBJ2-2|NA|TRBD2
TGTGCCAGCAGGCCCCCCGTGCTAGCGGGGGGTCGCTACACCGGGGAGCTGTTTTTT
CASRPPVLAGGRYTGELFF
>TRBV4-3|TRBJ2-2|NA|TRBD2
TGCGCCAGCAGCCAAGATAACGCGGGAGGGCCCGGGGAGCTGTTTTTT
CASSQDNAGGPGELFF
>TRBV2|TRBJ2-5|once|TRBD1
TGTGCCAGCAGTGAAGACAGGGGCAGTTTAGAGACCCAGTACTTC
CASSEDRGSLETQYF
>TRBV12-3/TRBV12-4|TRBJ1-2|NA|NA
TGTGCCAGCAGTTTTTTATGGGATGGCTACACCTTC
CASSFLWDGYTF
>TRBV25-1|TRBJ2-1|NA|TRBD1
TGTGCCAGCTCTCCACACGGACAGGGATCGAATGAGCAGTTCTTC
CASSPHGQGSNEQFF
>TRBV6-5|TRBJ2-1|NA|TRBD2
TGTGCCAGCAGTTACTCGGGGGAGGGGTACAATGAGCAGTTCTTC
CASSYSGEGYNEQFF
>TRBV4-2|TRBJ1-2|NA|NA
TGTGCCAGCAGCCCGCCCCTGACAGGAGTACTCTATGGCTACACCTTC
CASSPPLTGVLYGYTF
>TRBV7-2|TRBJ2-1|NA|TRBD1
TGTGCCAGCAGCCAGGACAGGGCCAAATACAATGAGCAGTTCTTC
CASSQDRAKYNEQFF
>TRBV4-1|TRBJ1-1|NA|TRBD1
TGCGCCAGCAGCCAAGGCAGGGGGCTCAGGAACACTGAAGCTTTCTTT
CASSQGRGLRNTEAFF
>TRBV2|TRBJ1-1|NA|NA
TGTGCCAGCAATTCTCTCATGAACACTGAAGCTTTCTTT
CASNSLMNTEAFF
>TRBV6-5|TRBJ1-6|NA|NA
TGTGCCAGCAGTTACAGGGCTGACTCACCCCTCCACTTT
CASSYRADSPLHF
>TRBV11-2|TRBJ1-2|few|NA
TGTGCCAGCAGCCAGCCCTGGTATGGCTACACCTTC
CASSQPWYGYTF
>TRBV13|TRBJ2-3|NA|NA
TGTGCCAGCAGCTTTGGTAGGTGGGATACGCAGTATTTT
CASSFGRWDTQYF